This T cell receptor (beta chain) stems from a study of T cells in Graves' hyperthyroidism and ophthalmopathy. Study at large: It was at initial diagnosis, before any treatment, that peripheral blood was collected. General study results and limits: Before onset, ophthalmopathy was predicted by the model a median around 6 months earlier.

Orbital computed tomography and thyroid ultrasound, together with serum TRAb and thyroxine and clinical symptoms, were used for diagnoses. TCR beta CDR3 region amplification was performed from RNA transcripts. TCR CDR3 regions were first amplified by RT-PCR with HTBI primers. TCRdb itself ran the multiplex PCR reads through MiXCR, one entry per CDR3 protein. The top ten hold around 27% of the sample, which has about 96,000 distinct CDR3 sequences, around 50% seen once. Germline CDR1 reads LNHNV; CDR2 reads YYDKDF (reference sequence). CDR3 size: 16 residues. V lost 5 bases, J lost 2 bases, and 8 bases stayed unmatched. About this clonotype itself: Antigen specificity is unknown.

The chain carries TRBV15 and TRBJ2-7, with 11 bases fitting TRBD2. Sequencing used blood. The clonotype comes from a woman aged 40-49 years with Graves' hyperthyroidism. The DNA for the CDR3 is TGTGCCACCAGCTCCACTAGCGGGAGAACCCCCTACGAGCAGTACTTC. Translating gives CATSSTSGRTPYEQYF.